The next 20 T cell receptor beta chains were all read from a single sample in a study of blood T cell repertoires in COVID-19. Assay used: immunoSEQ multiplex PCR; TCRdb lists only in-frame clones, some missing. The sample carries 87,000 or so clones, about nine tenths recorded once. The sequencing sample was made of peripheral blood. The receptors were gathered from a woman aged 45 to 65 with active or convalescent COVID-19.

This clone was found a few times. The CDR3 here is CASGSAMGGYTF. DNA for the CDR3: TGTGCCAGCGGGAGCGCGATGGGTGGCTACACCTTC. The V gene is TRBV25-1, the J gene TRBJ1-2, with D unresolved. Germline values: CDR1 MGHDK, CDR2 SYGVNS. Trimming pared 8 bases from V and 7 bases from J, leaving 14 bases between. The CDR3 runs 12 residues.

This rearrangement joins TRBV6-2 or TRBV6-3 to TRBJ2-7, with D tentatively TRBD1 (5 bases). Trimming took 6 bases from V and 3 from J, leaving 21 bases between them. The CDR3 spans 16 residues. CDR1 MNHEY and CDR2 SVGEGT come from the germline V gene. In DNA, the CDR3 is TGTGCCAGCAGCAGGGTGACAGACCACCGGATCTACGAGCAGTACTTC. Protein product: CASSRVTDHRIYEQYF.

The rearrangement links TRBV18 to TRBJ2-1; 9 nucleotides agree with TRBD2. Trimming removed 3 bases from V and 6 bases from J; junction bases left unmatched: 6. Germline lookup yields CDR1 KGHSH and CDR2 LQKENI. This CDR3 contains 15 residues. The CDR3 sequence: CASSPTSGNLNEQFF. In DNA form, the CDR3 reads TGTGCCAGCTCACCGACTAGCGGCAACCTCAATGAGCAGTTCTTC.

J is TRBJ2-7 and V is TRBV7-2; the match to TRBD2 covers 8 bases. Trimming at V came to 5 bases and at J to 5 bases, leaving 5 bases not matched to a gene. The germline CDR1 and CDR2 sequences are SGHTA and FQGNSA. This CDR3 has 13 amino acids. For the CDR3, the DNA is TGTGCCAGCAGCAGGGGCGGGGGGAACGAGCAGTACTTC. This translates into CASSRGGGNEQYF.

The chain links TRBV2 to TRBJ1-4; 7 nucleotides agree with TRBD1. V lost 11 bases, J lost 3 bases, and 6 bases stayed unmatched. Germline V lookup: CDR1 SNHLY, CDR2 FYNNEI. This CDR3 contains 13 residues. The CDR3 DNA reads TGTGCCGCACACAGGGGCGCTAATGAAAAACTGTTTTTT. Protein sequence: CAAHRGANEKLFF.

The chain couples TRBV6-2 or TRBV6-3 to TRBJ1-1; TRBD1 matches 10 bases. The V and J ends lost 7 bases and 2 bases, in that order; junction bases with no gene match: 10. Germline V lookup: CDR1 MNHEY, CDR2 SVGEGT. The CDR3 runs 16 residues. The CDR3 DNA sequence: TGTGCCAGCACCCCGGGACAGGGGATCAAAAACACTGAAGCTTTCTTT. Its translation: CASTPGQGIKNTEAFF.

This rearrangement joins TRBV7-2 to TRBJ1-6, with unresolved D. V lost 0 bases, J lost 10 bases, and 10 bases lay in between. Germline V gene sequence: CDR1 SGHTA, CDR2 FQGNSA. CDR3 size: 14 residues. CDR3 region: CASSLASPRSPLHF. As DNA, the CDR3 is TGTGCCAGCAGCTTAGCATCCCCACGGTCACCCCTCCACTTT.

This chain uses TRBV9 with TRBJ1-1, with D maybe TRBD1 (6 bases). The V gene's germline CDR1 is SGDLS and CDR2 YYNGEE. The CDR3 totals 19 residues. V was cut by 4 bases and J by 0 bases, with 25 bases left in between. As DNA, the CDR3 is TGTGCCAGCAGCCTCACATTAGGGGGTCGACGAAATATGAACACTGAAGCTTTCTTT. Amino acid sequence: CASSLTLGGRRNMNTEAFF.

This chain connects TRBV7-8 to TRBJ2-7; tentative D call: TRBD1 (6 bases). The V and J ends lost 5 bases and 2 bases respectively, with 13 bases between them. The CDR3 covers 14 residues. Looked up from germline, CDR1 is SGHVS and CDR2 is FQNEAQ. Here the CDR3 reads CASSPRDIPYEQYF. The CDR3 DNA reads TGTGCCAGCAGCCCCCGGGACATCCCCTACGAGCAGTACTTC.

The rearrangement links TRBV5-1 to TRBJ1-3; possibly TRBD1 for D (6 bases). The CDR3 is 16 residues long. V lost 4 bases, J lost 3 bases, and 17 bases lay in between. Per the germline V gene, CDR1 is SGHRS and CDR2 is YFSETQ. The CDR3 DNA reads as TGCGCCAGCAGCCCGATTACAGGGTCGGGTGGAAACACCATATATTTT. Its protein product is CASSPITGSGGNTIYF. The whole variable domain, filled in from reference TRBV5-1 and TRBJ1-3, reads KAGVTQTPRYLIKTRGQQVTLSCSPISGHRSVSWYQQTPGQGLQFLFEYFSETQRNKGNFPGRFSGRQFSNSRSEMNVSTLELGDSALYLCASSPITGSGGNTIYFGEGSWLTVV.

V usage is TRBV20-1 and J usage is TRBJ2-7; no firm D call. This CDR3 has 11 residues. Trimming took off 3 bases at V and 5 bases at J, with 8 bases between the two ends. Germline values: CDR1 DFQATT, CDR2 SNEGSKA (reference sequence). CDR3 coding DNA: TGCAGTGCTAGTTCTGGCCACGAGCAGTACTTC. This codes for CSASSGHEQYF.

V gene TRBV15 combines with J gene TRBJ2-1; 8 bases line up with TRBD1. V shed 5 bases, J shed 6 bases, and the junction held 12 bases outside the gene matches. This CDR3 contains 16 residues. The germline gives CDR1 LNHNV, CDR2 YYDKDF (reference sequence). The CDR3 loop is CATSPKPQGATNEQFF. The CDR3 DNA follows: TGTGCCACCAGCCCTAAACCCCAGGGGGCGACCAATGAGCAGTTCTTC.

This rearrangement joins TRBV7-3 to TRBJ2-2; D possibly corresponds to TRBD1 (6 bases). The CDR3 loop spans 13 amino acids. Germline V gene sequence: CDR1 SGHTA, CDR2 FQGTGA. V was clipped by 6 bases and J by 5 bases, with 10 bases between them. In DNA, the CDR3 is TGTGCCAGCAGGACAGGTGGTACCGGGGAGCTGTTTTTT. Amino acid sequence: CASRTGGTGELFF.

The rearrangement joins TRBV7-9 to TRBJ1-2, with 8 bases lining up with TRBD1. Germline assignment: CDR1 SEHNR and CDR2 FQNEAQ (reference sequence). The CDR3 is 13 residues long. V was clipped by 1 base and J by 8 bases; unmatched bases: 3. CDR3 in amino acids: CASSLGGQDGYTF. The CDR3, as DNA: TGTGCCAGCAGCTTAGGGGGACAGGACGGCTACACCTTC. The whole variable domain, remainder taken from reference TRBV7-9 and TRBJ1-2, is DTGVSQNPRHKITKRGQNVTFRCDPISEHNRLYWYRQTLGQGPEFLTYFQNEAQLEKSRLLSDRFSAERPKGSFSTLEIQRTEQGDSAMYLCASSLGGQDGYTFGSGTRLTVV.

J is TRBJ2-3 and V is TRBV29-1; TRBD1 aligns across 9 bases. Germline CDR1 and CDR2: SQVTM and ANQGSEA. The CDR3 consists of 14 residues. The junction had 4 bases not matched to a gene; V was cut back by 6 bases and J by 0 bases. CDR3 region: CSVADRGSTDTQYF. CDR3 nucleotides: TGCAGCGTGGCGGACAGGGGTAGCACAGATACGCAGTATTTT.

The rearrangement links TRBV2 to TRBJ2-1, with a possible D match to TRBD1 (6 bases). Germline assignment: CDR1 SNHLY and CDR2 FYNNEI. The CDR3 contains 15 residues. Deletions cut 4 bases from V and 6 bases from J, with 16 bases between. CDR3 protein: CASSGWTPGVNEQFF. CDR3 DNA: TGTGCCAGCAGTGGGTGGACCCCAGGGGTCAATGAGCAGTTCTTC.

The chain combines TRBV6-5 with TRBJ1-2; 7 bases are a match to TRBD1. The germline gives CDR1 MNHEY, CDR2 SVGAGI. This CDR3 spans 14 amino acids. V was pared by 2 bases and J by 8 bases, with 8 bases of the junction left unmatched. The CDR3 nucleotides read TGTGCCAGCAGTTACGGTGACCGAGGGGGCGGCTACACCTTC. Its translation is CASSYGDRGGGYTF.

J is TRBJ1-1 and V is TRBV18; D unclear. The CDR3 spans 15 residues. Per germline, CDR1 KGHSH and CDR2 LQKENI. The ends were cut back, 6 bases at V and 6 bases at J, with 20 bases in the middle. CDR3 protein: CASSPEPLRTAEAFF. The CDR3 DNA reads as TGTGCCAGCTCGCCTGAGCCCCTTAGAACGGCTGAAGCTTTCTTT.

The CDR3 DNA is TGTGCTAGTGGCCCCCCGGCTAACTATGGCTACACCTTC. As protein: CASGPPANYGYTF. The rearrangement links TRBV12-5 to TRBJ1-2; D unclear. The germline gives CDR1 LGHNT, CDR2 FRNRAP. This CDR3 has 13 amino acids. V was trimmed by 6 bases and J by 0 bases, leaving 8 bases between them.

V usage is TRBV7-2 and J usage is TRBJ1-1, with D maybe TRBD1 (6 bases). The CDR3 has 15 amino acids. Between the trimmed V and J ends, which lost 4 bases and 4 bases, there was a span of 16 bases. Germline loops: CDR1 SGHTA, CDR2 FQGNSA. The chain's CDR3 is CASSSHRAIGTEAFF. Written as DNA, the CDR3 is TGTGCCAGCAGCTCCCACAGGGCTATTGGCACTGAAGCTTTCTTT.